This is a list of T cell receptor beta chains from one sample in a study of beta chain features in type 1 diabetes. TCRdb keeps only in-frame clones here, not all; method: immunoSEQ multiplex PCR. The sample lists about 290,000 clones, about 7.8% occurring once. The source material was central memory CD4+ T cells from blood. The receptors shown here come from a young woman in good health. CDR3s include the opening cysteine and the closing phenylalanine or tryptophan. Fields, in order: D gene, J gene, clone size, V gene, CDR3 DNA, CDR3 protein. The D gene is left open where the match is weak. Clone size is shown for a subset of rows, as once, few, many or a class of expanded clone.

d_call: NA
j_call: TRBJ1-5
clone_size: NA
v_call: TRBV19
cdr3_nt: TGTGCCAGTAGTATCTTGGCAGGGGATCAGCCCCAGCATTTT
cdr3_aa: CASSILAGDQPQHF

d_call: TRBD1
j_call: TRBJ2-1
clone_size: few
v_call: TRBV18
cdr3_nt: TGTGCCAGCTCAAGGGGACAGGGGTCCTACAATGAGCAGTTCTTC
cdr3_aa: CASSRGQGSYNEQFF

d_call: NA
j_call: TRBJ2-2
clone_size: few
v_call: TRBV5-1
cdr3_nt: TGCGCCAGCAGTTTGATCAACCAGGGGAACACCGGGGAGCTGTTTTTT
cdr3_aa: CASSLINQGNTGELFF

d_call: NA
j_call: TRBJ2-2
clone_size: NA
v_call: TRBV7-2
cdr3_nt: TGTGCCAGCAGCCGACGGGAAGGCCGTGGGGAGCTGTTTTTT
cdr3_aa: CASSRREGRGELFF

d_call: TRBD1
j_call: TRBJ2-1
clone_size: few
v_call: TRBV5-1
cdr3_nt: TGCGCCAGCAGCGGGGGACAGGGGGCCTATGAGCAGTTCTTC
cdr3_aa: CASSGGQGAYEQFF

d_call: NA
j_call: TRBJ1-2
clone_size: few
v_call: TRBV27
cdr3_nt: TGTGCCACACAGTCGCGGCGATATGGCTACACCTTC
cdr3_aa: CATQSRRYGYTF

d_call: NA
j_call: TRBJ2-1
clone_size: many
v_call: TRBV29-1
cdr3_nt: TGCAGCGTTGAGGCGGGACACCTATACAATGAGCAGTTCTTC
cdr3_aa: CSVEAGHLYNEQFF

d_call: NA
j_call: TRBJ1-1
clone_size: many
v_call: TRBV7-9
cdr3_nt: TGTGCCAGCAGCTTAGAGGGGAGGGGCGAAGCTTTCTTT
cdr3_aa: CASSLEGRGEAFF

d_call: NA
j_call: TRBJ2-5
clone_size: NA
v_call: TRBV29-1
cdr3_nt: TGCAGCGTCCGGGGCGCGGAGGAGACCCAGTACTTC
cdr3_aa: CSVRGAEETQYF

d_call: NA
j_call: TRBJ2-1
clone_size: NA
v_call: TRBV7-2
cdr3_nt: TGTGCCAGCAGCCCTCGAAGTTACAATGAGCAGTTCTTC
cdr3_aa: CASSPRSYNEQFF

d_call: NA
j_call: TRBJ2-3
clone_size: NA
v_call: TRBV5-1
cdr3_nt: TGCGCCAGCGAGGTCCACGGGTCTACTAGCACAGATACGCAGTATTTT
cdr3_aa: CASEVHGSTSTDTQYF

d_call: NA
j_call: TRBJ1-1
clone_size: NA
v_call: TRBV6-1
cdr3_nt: TGTGCCAGCAGTGGGCAGCCCATGAACACTGAAGCTTTCTTT
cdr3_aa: CASSGQPMNTEAFF

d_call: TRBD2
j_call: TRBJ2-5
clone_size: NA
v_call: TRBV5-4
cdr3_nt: TGCGCCAGCAGCCCCCGCCGGGAGGGGGGAGAGACCCAGTACTTC
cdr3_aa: CASSPRREGGETQYF

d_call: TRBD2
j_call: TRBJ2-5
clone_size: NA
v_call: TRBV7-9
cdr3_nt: TGTGCCAGCAGCTTGAAACTAGCGGGGCAAGAGACCCAGTACTTC
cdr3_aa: CASSLKLAGQETQYF

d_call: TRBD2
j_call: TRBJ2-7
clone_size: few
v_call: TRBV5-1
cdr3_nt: TGCGCCAGCAGCTTGCCCCGGACTAGCGGGGGCGACGAGCAGTACTTC
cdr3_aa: CASSLPRTSGGDEQYF

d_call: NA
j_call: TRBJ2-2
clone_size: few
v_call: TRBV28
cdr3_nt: TGTGCCAGCAGTTTATGGTCGGCAGACTCCGAGAACACCGGGGAGCTGTTTTTT
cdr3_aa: CASSLWSADSENTGELFF

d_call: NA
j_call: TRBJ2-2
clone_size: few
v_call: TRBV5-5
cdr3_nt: TGTGCCAGCAGCTTGGAGGGATGGGCCCGAGGCGGGGAGCTGTTTTTT
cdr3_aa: CASSLEGWARGGELFF

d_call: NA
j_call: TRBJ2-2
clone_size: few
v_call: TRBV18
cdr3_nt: TGTGCCAGCTCCAGCATGCACGGGGAGCTGTTTTTT
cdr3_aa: CASSSMHGELFF

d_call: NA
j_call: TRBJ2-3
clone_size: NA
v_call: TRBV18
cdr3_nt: TGTGCCAGCTCACCACCTGGAGTGAGGGTCGGAGCAGATACGCAGTATTTT
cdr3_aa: CASSPPGVRVGADTQYF

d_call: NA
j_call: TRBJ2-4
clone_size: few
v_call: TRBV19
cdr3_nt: TGTGCCAGTAGTATAGGCAGAGCTAGGGAAAACATTCAGTACTTC
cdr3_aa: CASSIGRARENIQYF

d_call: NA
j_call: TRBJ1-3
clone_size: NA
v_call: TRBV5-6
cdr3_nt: TGTGCCAGCAGCTCCCGTGGTTGGGGGAAAGGAAACACCATATATTTT
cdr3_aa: CASSSRGWGKGNTIYF

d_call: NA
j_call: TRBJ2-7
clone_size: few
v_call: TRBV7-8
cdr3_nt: TGTGCCAGCAGCTTAGCCCCGGACGGTGCCTACGAGCAGTACTTC
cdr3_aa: CASSLAPDGAYEQYF

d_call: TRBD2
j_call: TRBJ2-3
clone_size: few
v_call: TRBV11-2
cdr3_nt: TGTGCCAGCAGGAAACTAGCGGGGGGGCCAGATACGCAGTATTTT
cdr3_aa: CASRKLAGGPDTQYF

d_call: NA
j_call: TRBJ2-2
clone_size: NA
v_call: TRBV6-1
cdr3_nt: TGTGCCAGCAGTGATTTCGGGGAGCTGTTTTTT
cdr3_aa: CASSDFGELFF

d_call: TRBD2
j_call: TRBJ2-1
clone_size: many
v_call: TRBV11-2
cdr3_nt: TGTGCCAGCAGCATCGAGCAGGCGGGAGGCTACAATGAGCAGTTCTTC
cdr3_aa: CASSIEQAGGYNEQFF

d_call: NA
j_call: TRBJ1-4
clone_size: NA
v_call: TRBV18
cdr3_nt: TGTGCCAGCTCACCACCCGATGAAAAACTGTTTTTT
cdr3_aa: CASSPPDEKLFF

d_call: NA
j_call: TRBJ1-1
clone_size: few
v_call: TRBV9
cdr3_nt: TGTGCCAGCAGCGTAGACCGGGGTGGCACTGAAGCTTTCTTT
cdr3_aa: CASSVDRGGTEAFF

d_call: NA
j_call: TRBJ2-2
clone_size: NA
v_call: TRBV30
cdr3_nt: TGTGCCTGGAGTAGCAGGCGTACCGGGGAGCTGTTTTTT
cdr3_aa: CAWSSRRTGELFF